This TCR beta chain stems from a study of neurological immune-mediated disorders. Ten or more counts support this clonotype. The CDR3 contains 14 residues. The germline V gene has CDR1 SEHNR and CDR2 FQNEAQ (reference sequence). Trimming took 3 bases from V and 1 from J, leaving 9 bases between them. TCRdb reanalysed the 5' RACE reads using MiXCR and keeps one entry per CDR3 protein. In the table there are roughly 100,000 distinct CDR3 sequences, approximately 3.3% of which are singletons. This TCR was sampled from a woman aged 18-29 years with multiple sclerosis. The sequencing sample was made of PBMCs. The J gene is TRBJ1-2, the V gene TRBV7-9, with no clear D. DNA for the CDR3: TGTGCCAGCAGCTTGTACGGGGATAACTATGGCTACACCTTC. Its protein product is CASSLYGDNYGYTF.